This is a list of T cell receptor beta chains from one sample in a study of T cells expressing NK-cell markers. TCRdb reprocessed the 5' RACE reads and keeps a single row for each CDR3 protein, giving no DNA. Here the sample table reports roughly 390,000 distinct CDR3 sequences. The sequenced material came from blood T cells: a sorted CD56 or NKG2C T cell subset, CD4+ or CD8+ T cells, or bulk PBMC T cells (not recorded which). The receptor source for this set is a woman between 45 and 60 years old in good health. Each CDR3 is given with its conserved first and last residue.

j_call,v_call,cdr3_aa
TRBJ1-1,TRBV27,CASSLIRGPEAFF
TRBJ1-1,TRBV5-1,CASSLGGTNSVNTEAFF
TRBJ2-3,TRBV6-5,CASSLTSGPDTQYF
TRBJ1-5,TRBV12-3/TRBV12-4,CASTIGDSNQPQHF
TRBJ1-4,TRBV2,CASSEIDIATNEKLFF
TRBJ2-1,TRBV7-6,CASSLGQGNRKQFF
TRBJ2-1,TRBV20-1,CSARKSGLAGGFGEQFF
TRBJ2-5,TRBV7-9,CASSFLGQETQYF
TRBJ2-7,TRBV14,CASSQGSRLAGPSYEQYF
TRBJ2-7,TRBV6-5,CASGGAGLTYEQYF
TRBJ2-1,TRBV12-3/TRBV12-4,CASSWGTSYEQFF
TRBJ2-1,TRBV13,CASSVRLAGTNEQFF
TRBJ1-2,TRBV19,CASSQPLQAYGYTF
TRBJ2-3,TRBV20-1,CSARDRLAGGTDTQYF
TRBJ2-3,TRBV5-1,CASSPPGTSGSSTDTQYF
TRBJ2-1,TRBV5-1,CASSDPLAPSYNEQFF
TRBJ1-1,TRBV6-5,CASRFIQTGGTEAFF
TRBJ2-2,TRBV10-2,CASEGQRNTGELFF
TRBJ2-1,TRBV15,CATSPRTSGITYNEQFF
TRBJ2-7,TRBV20-1,CSARDVRNYEQYF
TRBJ1-2,TRBV9,CASTFFRDSRGGYTF
TRBJ2-1,TRBV12-3/TRBV12-4,CASSFGTANNEQFF
TRBJ2-1,TRBV20-1,CSPSGGYNEQFF
TRBJ2-5,TRBV29-1,CSVESAETQYF
TRBJ2-1,TRBV10-3,CAIREDITYNEQFF
TRBJ2-3,TRBV12-3/TRBV12-4,CASSKPQGLADTQYF
TRBJ2-5,TRBV4-1,CASSQLAGVGETQYF
TRBJ2-4,TRBV19,CASTFLDIQYF
TRBJ1-1,TRBV27,CASSYGTGGPTKAFF
TRBJ1-1,TRBV29-1,CSARGAEGAFF
TRBJ2-7,TRBV18,CASSLVGGFNDEQYF
TRBJ2-4,TRBV20-1,CSAHLRGDLAKNIQYF
TRBJ2-1,TRBV20-1,CSARGVADNEQFF
TRBJ1-2,TRBV4-1,CASKTPGTVYGYTF
TRBJ2-3,TRBV19,CASRRQGLRSTDTQYF
TRBJ2-2,TRBV6-5,CASRRGYGTGELFF
TRBJ2-5,TRBV24-1,CATSALEREAETQYF
TRBJ2-5,TRBV29-1,CSVETPASVTQYF
TRBJ2-1,TRBV29-1,CSFTSRGRNNEQFF
TRBJ2-1,TRBV27,CASSLRPYNEQFF
TRBJ2-5,TRBV2,CASRVSEAMETQYF
TRBJ2-5,TRBV4-2,CASSQGELAVAQETQYF
TRBJ2-7,TRBV5-1,CASSPKGTEGGSYEQYF
TRBJ2-2,TRBV3-1,CASSQGAANTGELFF
TRBJ2-5,TRBV7-9,CASSIQETQYF
TRBJ1-5,TRBV6-1,CASSEMVTGYQPQHF
TRBJ1-3,TRBV6-5,CASTARSSGNTIYF
TRBJ1-2,TRBV6-5,CASSYGDRGLGHGYTF
TRBJ2-1,TRBV7-9,CASTSRLANEQFF
TRBJ2-7,TRBV5-1,CASSPDATSYEQYF
TRBJ2-7,TRBV7-8,CASSPRGQFVGEQYF
TRBJ2-7,TRBV12-3/TRBV12-4,CASSLDLANGYEQYF
TRBJ1-2,TRBV20-1,CSARDPPGNPRGYTF
TRBJ2-2,TRBV5-1,CASSSTGLSGELFF
TRBJ2-3,TRBV5-6,CASSSRPTSTDTQYF
TRBJ2-6,TRBV4-1,CASSQRGGRTSGANVLTF
TRBJ1-5,TRBV11-2,CASSLSGLNQPQHF
TRBJ1-3,TRBV19,CASSIGTGSRVGNTIYF
TRBJ1-1,TRBV29-1,CSVARGLKTEAFF